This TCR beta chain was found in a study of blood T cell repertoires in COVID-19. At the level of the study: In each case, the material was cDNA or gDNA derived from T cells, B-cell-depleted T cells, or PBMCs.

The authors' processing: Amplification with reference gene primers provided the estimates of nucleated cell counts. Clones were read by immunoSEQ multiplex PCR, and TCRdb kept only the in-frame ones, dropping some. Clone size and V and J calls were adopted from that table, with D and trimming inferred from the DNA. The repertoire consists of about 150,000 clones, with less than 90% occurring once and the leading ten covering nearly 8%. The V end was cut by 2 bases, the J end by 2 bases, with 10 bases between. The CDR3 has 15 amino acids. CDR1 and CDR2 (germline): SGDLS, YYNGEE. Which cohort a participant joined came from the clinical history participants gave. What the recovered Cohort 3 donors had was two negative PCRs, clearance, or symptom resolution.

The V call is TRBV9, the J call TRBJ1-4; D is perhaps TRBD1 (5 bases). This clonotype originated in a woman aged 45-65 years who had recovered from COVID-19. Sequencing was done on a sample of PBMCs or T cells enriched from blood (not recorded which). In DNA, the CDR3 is TGTGCCAGCAGCGTCGATTGGGGCACTAATGAAAAACTGTTTTTT. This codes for CASSVDWGTNEKLFF.